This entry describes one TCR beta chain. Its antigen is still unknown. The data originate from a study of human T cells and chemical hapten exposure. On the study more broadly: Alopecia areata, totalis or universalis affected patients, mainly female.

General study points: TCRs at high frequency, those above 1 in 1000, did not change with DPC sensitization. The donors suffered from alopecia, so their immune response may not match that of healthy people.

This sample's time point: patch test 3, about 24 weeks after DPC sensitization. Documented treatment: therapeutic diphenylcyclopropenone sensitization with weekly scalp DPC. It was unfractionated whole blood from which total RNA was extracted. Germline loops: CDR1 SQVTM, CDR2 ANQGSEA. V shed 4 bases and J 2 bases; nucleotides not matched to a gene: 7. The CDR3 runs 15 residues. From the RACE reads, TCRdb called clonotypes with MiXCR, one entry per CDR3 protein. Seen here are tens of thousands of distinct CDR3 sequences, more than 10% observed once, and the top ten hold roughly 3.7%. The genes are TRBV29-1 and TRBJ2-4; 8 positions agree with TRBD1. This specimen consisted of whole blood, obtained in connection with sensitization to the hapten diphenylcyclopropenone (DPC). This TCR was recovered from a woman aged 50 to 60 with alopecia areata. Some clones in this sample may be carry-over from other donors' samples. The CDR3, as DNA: TGCAGCGTTGCGCCAGGGGGCGACCCCAAAAACATTCAGTACTTC. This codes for CSVAPGGDPKNIQYF.